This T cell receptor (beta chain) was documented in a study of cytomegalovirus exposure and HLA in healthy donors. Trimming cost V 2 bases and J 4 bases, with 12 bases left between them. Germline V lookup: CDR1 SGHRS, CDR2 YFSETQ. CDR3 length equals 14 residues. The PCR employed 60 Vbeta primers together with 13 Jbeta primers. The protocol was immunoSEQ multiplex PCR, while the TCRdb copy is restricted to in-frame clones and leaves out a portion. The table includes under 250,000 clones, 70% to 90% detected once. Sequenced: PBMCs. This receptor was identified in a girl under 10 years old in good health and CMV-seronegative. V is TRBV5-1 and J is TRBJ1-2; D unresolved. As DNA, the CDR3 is TGCGCCAGCAGCTTAGATCCGGTTCCCTATGGCTACACCTTC. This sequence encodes CASSLDPVPYGYTF.